These 28 T cell receptor beta chains share one sample of origin, sequenced in a study of beta chain features in type 1 diabetes. Findings and caveats of the study: Type 1 diabetes patients had TCRB CDR3s that were shorter (moderately but significantly so) in all four CD4+ subsets.

The antigens of these receptors remain unknown. TCRB transcripts that were expressed got sequenced, as all of the isolated RNA had been reverse transcribed. Generated by immunoSEQ multiplex PCR, the TCRdb table keeps only in-frame clones and is missing some. Among around 26,000 clones listed, 55% to 70% were seen once. Sequenced sample: stem cell memory CD4+ T cells from blood. The receptors originated from a woman aged 40 to 55 with type 1 diabetes.

V and J are TRBV11-1 and TRBJ2-7; D call uncertain. CDR1 is SGHAT, CDR2 FQDESV, per germline (reference sequence). Between the trimmed V and J ends, which lost 1 base and 3 bases, there was a span of 4 bases. The CDR3 spans 12 residues. Here the CDR3 reads CASSLDLYEQYF. The CDR3 coding sequence is TGTGCCAGCAGCTTAGATCTCTACGAGCAGTACTTC.

The V and J genes are TRBV27 and TRBJ1-3, with D possibly matching TRBD1 (5 bases). V lost 6 bases and J lost 8, with 20 bases in between. The CDR3 sequence is 15 residues long. The germline V gene encodes CDR1 MNHEY and CDR2 SMNVEV (reference sequence). CDR3 amino acids: CASSLRRSSRDTIYF. CDR3 in DNA: TGTGCCAGCAGCCTAAGACGGAGCAGCAGGGACACCATATATTTT.

Only a few counts were recorded for this clone. The rearrangement joins TRBV4-2 to TRBJ2-5; 7 bases align to TRBD2. Trimming at V came to 3 bases and at J to 3 bases, leaving 10 bases not matched to a gene. From germline, CDR1 is LGHNA and CDR2 YNFKEQ. CDR3 length: 16 amino acids. The CDR3 is CASSQRLTTSEETQYF. CDR3 bases: TGTGCCAGCAGCCAGAGACTGACAACTAGCGAAGAGACCCAGTACTTC.

This sequence joins TRBV6-6 and TRBJ2-7, with 8 bases aligning to TRBD1. Trimming cost V 5 bases and J 7 bases; bases outside gene matches: 13. CDR3 length: 15 residues. The germline CDR1 and CDR2 sequences are MNHNY and SVGAGI (reference sequence). The DNA of the CDR3 is TGTGCCAGCAGTGCCCGGGACTCAGGGGGCAAGGAGCAGTACTTC. This codes for CASSARDSGGKEQYF.

This clone has a handful of counts. The rearrangement links TRBV12-5 to TRBJ2-3; 8 nucleotides line up with TRBD2. Germline V gives CDR1 LGHNT, CDR2 FRNRAP. The V gene end was trimmed by 6 bases and the J gene end by 6 bases; junction bases not matched to a gene: 17. The CDR3 sequence is 17 residues long. CDR3 sequence reads: CASGRGPAGGSGDTQYF. CDR3 sequence (DNA): TGTGCTAGTGGCCGCGGACCTGCGGGAGGCAGCGGGGATACGCAGTATTTT.

The V and J genes are TRBV4-1 and TRBJ2-1; D is undetermined. CDR1 is MGHRA and CDR2 is YSYEKL in the germline V gene. The CDR3 is 13 residues long. Trimming took off 0 bases at V and 13 bases at J, with 13 bases between the two ends. CDR3 loop: CASSQEFRTEQFF. CDR3 sequence (DNA): TGCGCCAGCAGCCAAGAATTCCGCACAGAACAGTTCTTC.

The V call is TRBV30, the J call TRBJ1-1, with D unresolved. Germline CDR1 GTSNPN, CDR2 SVGIG (reference sequence). This CDR3 spans 12 amino acids. The V end lost 4 bases, the J end lost 5 bases, and 11 bases lay between the germline ends. CDR3 sequence: CAWIRGSTEAFF. In nucleotides, the CDR3 is TGTGCCTGGATCCGTGGGAGTACTGAAGCTTTCTTT.

The chain has TRBV6-5 and TRBJ1-5; unclear D gene. The V gene's germline CDR1 is MNHEY and CDR2 SVGAGI. V was cut by 5 bases and J by 5 bases, with 10 bases left in between. The CDR3 spans 13 residues. For the CDR3, the DNA is TGTGCCAGCAGTAACGTATGGCATCAGCCCCAGCATTTT. This encodes CASSNVWHQPQHF.

The genes are TRBV2 and TRBJ1-2, with a possible D match to TRBD1 (6 bases). CDR3 size: 14 residues. CDR1 is SNHLY and CDR2 is FYNNEI in the germline V gene. Trimming removed 7 bases from V and 8 bases from J, with 20 bases in between. The CDR3 protein is CASIPETRGKGYTF. DNA for the CDR3: TGTGCCAGCATCCCCGAGACAAGGGGGAAAGGCTACACCTTC.

The V gene is TRBV30, the J gene TRBJ2-1; the match to TRBD1 covers 8 bases. Germline CDR1 and CDR2: GTSNPN and SVGIG (reference sequence). The length of the CDR3 is 13 residues. The trim removed 3 bases at V and 7 bases at J, leaving 5 bases unmatched. CDR3 coding DNA: TGTGCCTGGAGGCGGACAGGGTCGAATGAGCAGTTCTTC. Translated: CAWRRTGSNEQFF.

The chain uses TRBV28 and TRBJ2-5, with 10 bases identical to TRBD1. This CDR3 contains 16 residues. V lost 6 bases, J lost 5 bases, and 12 bases stayed unmatched. CDR1 MDHEN and CDR2 SYDVKM come from the germline V gene. In DNA form, the CDR3 reads TGTGCCAGCAGAAAACAACCGGGACAGGGGTCGGAGACCCAGTACTTC. Its translation is CASRKQPGQGSETQYF.

Turning to this clone: This may be a read error, as it is one base from a much larger clone. The sample holds other DNA sequences that translate to the same CDR3. The rearrangement links TRBV7-9 to TRBJ2-1, with TRBD2 identical over 13 bases. Germline V gene lookup returns CDR1 SEHNR and CDR2 FQNEAQ (reference sequence). This CDR3 contains 15 residues. Germline trimming cut 5 bases from V and 4 bases from J; bases unmatched to any gene: 2. The CDR3 sequence is CASSPTSGGYNEQFF. In nucleotides, the CDR3 is TGTGCCAGCAGCCCGACTAGCGGGGGGTACAATGAGCAGTTCTTC.

The V gene is TRBV7-2, the J gene TRBJ1-2; the D gene is possibly TRBD1 (6 bases). V was clipped by 3 bases and J by 4 bases, with 18 bases between them. The CDR3 consists of 16 residues. Germline V gene data show CDR1 as SGHTA and CDR2 as FQGNSA. The CDR3 here is CASSLAGGGRGYGYTF. CDR3 sequence (DNA): TGTGCCAGCAGCTTGGCCGGCGGGGGGCGCGGCTATGGCTACACCTTC. The variable domain in full, with the rest retrieved from reference TRBV7-2 and TRBJ1-2, is GAGVSQSPSNKVTEKGKDVELRCDPISGHTALYWYRQSLGQGLEFLIYFQGNSAPDKSGLPSDRFSAERTGGSVSTLTIQRTQQEDSAVYLCASSLAGGGRGYGYTFGSGTRLTVV.

The V call is TRBV7-6, the J call TRBJ2-2; 7 bases are shared with TRBD2. Unmatched junction bases numbered 8, after V lost 5 bases and J lost 2 bases. The CDR3 length is 16 residues. In germline, CDR1 is SGHVS, CDR2 FNYEAQ. CDR3 in amino acids: CASSPAGGVNTGELFF. The CDR3 coding sequence is TGTGCCAGCAGCCCCGCTGGGGGGGTTAACACCGGGGAGCTGTTTTTT.

This clone was detected once. The chain links TRBV28 to TRBJ1-4; TRBD1 matches 7 bases. The CDR3 is 15 residues long. With V trimmed by 4 bases and J by 2 bases, 4 bases remained unmatched. Germline V gives CDR1 MDHEN, CDR2 SYDVKM. This CDR3 is CASSSGQATNEKLFF. The DNA of the CDR3 is TGTGCCAGCAGTTCCGGACAGGCCACTAATGAAAAACTGTTTTTT. Variable domain in full (rest from reference TRBV28 and TRBJ1-4): DVKVTQSSRYLVKRTGEKVFLECVQDMDHENMFWYRQDPGLGLRLIYFSYDVKMKEKGDIPEGYSVSREKKERFSLILESASTNQTSMYLCASSSGQATNEKLFFGSGTQLSVL.

This clone was seen more than once but under ten times. The chain employs TRBV5-4 and TRBJ2-1, with 8 bases fitting TRBD1. V gave up 0 bases and J gave up 9 bases; unmatched junction bases: 8. The length of the CDR3 is 15 residues. In germline, CDR1 is SGHNT, CDR2 YYREEE (reference sequence). The CDR3 loop is CASSLELSGGGEQFF. In DNA form, the CDR3 reads TGTGCCAGCAGCTTGGAACTCTCAGGGGGCGGTGAGCAGTTCTTC.

J is TRBJ1-5 and V is TRBV5-1; 8 positions agree with TRBD1. The germline CDR1 and CDR2 sequences are SGHRS and YFSETQ. The CDR3 contains 15 residues. With V trimmed by 4 bases and J by 2 bases, 5 bases remained unmatched. DNA for the CDR3: TGCGCCAGCAGCCGGACAGGGATCGGCAATCAGCCCCAGCATTTT. Its translation is CASSRTGIGNQPQHF.

V and J are TRBV18 and TRBJ1-4; D is ambiguous. The germline V and J ends were trimmed by 3 bases and 7 bases, with 9 bases remaining between them. CDR1 KGHSH and CDR2 LQKENI come from the germline V gene. The CDR3 sequence is 13 residues long. CDR3 protein: CASSPRSSEKLFF. CDR3 DNA sequence: TGTGCCAGCTCACCTCGTTCGTCTGAAAAACTGTTTTTT.

The chain combines TRBV28 with TRBJ2-7; TRBD1 might be the D (5 bases). The CDR3 contains 15 residues. CDR1 MDHEN and CDR2 SYDVKM come from the germline V gene. The V end was cut by 4 bases, the J end by 0 bases, with 13 bases between. The CDR3 DNA reads TGTGCCAGCAGTTCAACCTCGGACAACTCCTACGAGCAGTACTTC. Translated: CASSSTSDNSYEQYF. Full variable domain (rest looked up from reference TRBV28 and TRBJ2-7): DVKVTQSSRYLVKRTGEKVFLECVQDMDHENMFWYRQDPGLGLRLIYFSYDVKMKEKGDIPEGYSVSREKKERFSLILESASTNQTSMYLCASSSTSDNSYEQYFGPGTRLTVT.

This clone was seen a handful of times. The chain has TRBV7-2 and TRBJ2-7; 10 nucleotides line up with TRBD1. This CDR3 region has 15 residues. From germline, CDR1 is SGHTA and CDR2 FQGNSA. J lost 4 bases, V lost 5 bases, and 8 bases had no gene match. The CDR3 region is CASSPPGTGAYEQYF. The CDR3 DNA reads TGTGCCAGCAGCCCCCCCGGGACAGGGGCATACGAGCAGTACTTC.

The chain uses TRBV7-9 and TRBJ2-1, with a weak D call TRBD2 (5 bases). The CDR3 is made up of 15 amino acids. V gave up 2 bases and J gave up 2 bases, with 10 bases separating them. Per the germline V gene, CDR1 is SEHNR and CDR2 is FQNEAQ (reference sequence). CDR3 protein: CASSLMGSAYNEQFF. CDR3 bases: TGTGCCAGCAGCTTAATGGGGAGCGCCTACAATGAGCAGTTCTTC.

There are a few counts of this clone. CDR3 loop: CATGRPLAGGPDEQYF. CDR3 DNA sequence: TGTGCCACCGGGAGACCTTTAGCGGGAGGGCCCGACGAGCAGTACTTC. The chain has TRBV28 and TRBJ2-7, with 11 bases lining up with TRBD2. CDR3 length: 16 residues. Germline assignment: CDR1 MDHEN and CDR2 SYDVKM. V was pared by 10 bases and J by 5 bases, with 16 bases of the junction left unmatched.

The J gene is TRBJ1-2, the V gene TRBV6-6; possible D gene TRBD1, 5 bases. The V and J ends lost 7 bases and 8 bases respectively, with 17 bases between them. Germline CDR1 reads MNHNY; CDR2 reads SVGAGI (reference sequence). The CDR3 extends over 13 amino acids. The CDR3 DNA is TGTGCCAGCAAGCCGGGGGGTCGGGGCGGCTACACCTTC. Amino acid sequence: CASKPGGRGGYTF.

The chain employs TRBV5-4 and TRBJ2-3, with 10 bases fitting TRBD1. CDR3 length: 18 amino acids. The germline CDR1 and CDR2 sequences are SGHNT and YYREEE (reference sequence). Trimming cost V 0 bases and J 2 bases; bases outside gene matches: 9. The CDR3 region is CASSLVLTGGPPTDTQYF. The CDR3 nucleotides read TGTGCCAGCAGCTTGGTACTGACAGGGGGCCCCCCCACAGATACGCAGTATTTT. Using reference TRBV5-4 and TRBJ2-3 for the parts outside the CDR3, the full variable domain is ETGVTQSPTHLIKTRGQQVTLRCSSQSGHNTVSWYQQALGQGPQFIFQYYREEENGRGNFPPRFSGLQFPNYSSELNVNALELDDSALYLCASSLVLTGGPPTDTQYFGPGTRLTVL.

The gene calls are TRBV7-8 and TRBJ2-1, with D maybe TRBD2 (6 bases). Trimming took off 2 bases at V and 2 bases at J, with 10 bases between the two ends. The CDR3 sequence is 15 residues long. The germline V gene has CDR1 SGHVS and CDR2 FQNEAQ. CDR3 bases: TGTGCCAGCAGCTTAACCGGGACTCCCTACAATGAGCAGTTCTTC. It translates to CASSLTGTPYNEQFF.

This chain joins TRBV28 and TRBJ2-1, with D unclear. CDR1 MDHEN and CDR2 SYDVKM come from the germline V gene. The CDR3 length is 14 residues. The V gene lost 8 bases and the J gene lost 7 bases, with 18 bases spanning the gap. In DNA, the CDR3 is TGTGCCAGCTCGATAGACGGGTTACGGAATGAGCAGTTCTTC. Protein sequence: CASSIDGLRNEQFF.

V and J are TRBV10-2 and TRBJ2-2; no reliable D call. V was cut by 5 bases and J by 5 bases, with 6 bases left in between. Germline CDR1 WSHSY, CDR2 SAAADI. The CDR3 contains 12 residues. Here the CDR3 reads CASSLSTGELFF. The CDR3 DNA reads as TGCGCCAGCAGTCTGAGTACCGGGGAGCTGTTTTTT.

This clone was detected a few times. The rearrangement joins TRBV29-1 to TRBJ2-7; TRBD1 is a possible D gene (6 bases). CDR1 and CDR2 from the germline V gene are SQVTM and ANQGSEA. The V end lost 2 bases, the J end lost 6 bases, and 14 bases lay between the germline ends. This CDR3 region has 13 residues. CDR3 protein: CSVENRAAGEQYF. The DNA for the CDR3 is TGCAGCGTTGAAAACAGGGCGGCTGGCGAGCAGTACTTC.